Each of the 28 T cell receptor beta chains below was sequenced from the same sample in a study of T cells in Graves' hyperthyroidism and ophthalmopathy. Regions amplified from RNA transcripts were the TCR beta CDR3 regions. HTBI primers were the set used in a first-round RT-PCR of the TCR CDR3. MiXCR, applied by TCRdb to the multiplex PCR reads, yields one record per CDR3 protein. This table holds roughly 720,000 distinct CDR3 sequences, around a sixth found once. The sample consisted of blood. These receptors were collected from a man in his fifties or sixties with Graves' hyperthyroidism.

This chain links TRBV19 with TRBJ2-1, with 7 bases lining up with TRBD2. Germline V gene lookup returns CDR1 LNHDA and CDR2 SQIVND (reference sequence). This CDR3 spans 15 amino acids. With 6 bases clipped from V and 3 bases from J, the junction kept 8 bases outside the gene matches. CDR3: CASRSGTLYYNEQFF. The CDR3 DNA sequence: TGTGCCAGTAGGAGCGGGACCTTATACTACAATGAGCAGTTCTTC.

In its sample, this clonotype was seen many times. The chain links TRBV3-1 to TRBJ1-2, with 9 bases aligning to TRBD1. There are 15 residues in the CDR3. The germline gives CDR1 LGHDT, CDR2 YNNKEL (reference sequence). V shed 4 bases, J shed 4 bases, and the junction held 7 bases outside the gene matches. DNA of the CDR3: TGTGCCAGCAGCCCAACCGGGACAGGGATCTATGGCTACACCTTC. Translation gives CASSPTGTGIYGYTF.

This clonotype showed up many times. The CDR3 sequence is CASSFLGPRQETQYF. The CDR3 coding sequence is TGTGCCAGCAGCTTCCTGGGACCTAGGCAAGAGACCCAGTACTTC. The chain combines TRBV7-9 with TRBJ2-5, with D perhaps given as TRBD1 or TRBD2 (5 bases each). Germline V lookup: CDR1 SEHNR, CDR2 FQNEAQ (reference sequence). The CDR3 spans 15 residues. V lost 3 bases, J lost 2 bases, and 13 bases lay in between.

The DNA for the CDR3 is TGTGCCAGCTCACCCCAGGGGGCAATCTACACTGAAGCTTTCTTT. Protein: CASSPQGAIYTEAFF. The V and J genes are TRBV18 and TRBJ1-1; 8 nucleotides agree with TRBD1. CDR1 KGHSH and CDR2 LQKENI come from the germline V gene. Trimming removed 3 bases from V and 3 bases from J; junction bases left unmatched: 6. The CDR3 runs 15 residues. The full variable domain, in which reference TRBV18 and TRBJ1-1 provide the parts outside the CDR3, is NAGVMQNPRHLVRRRGQEARLRCSPMKGHSHVYWYRQLPEEGLKFMVYLQKENIIDESGMPKERFSAEFPKEGPSILRIQQVVRGDSAAYFCASSPQGAIYTEAFFGQGTRLTVV.

At least ten counts were recorded for this clonotype. This sequence joins TRBV10-3 and TRBJ2-2; possibly TRBD1 or TRBD2 for D (5 bases each). Germline V gene sequence: CDR1 ENHRY, CDR2 SYGVKD. V lost 8 bases and J lost 1, with 14 bases in between. This CDR3 has 15 residues. As DNA, the CDR3 is TGTGCCATCCGGAACGGGGCGGGGAACACCGGGGAGCTGTTTTTT. Translating it yields CAIRNGAGNTGELFF.

In its sample, this clonotype was seen many times. This rearrangement joins TRBV2 to TRBJ2-1, with TRBD1 matching 8 bases. Germline loops: CDR1 SNHLY, CDR2 FYNNEI. Germline trimming cut 3 bases from V and 13 bases from J; bases unmatched to any gene: 8. The CDR3 is 13 amino acids. CDR3 coding DNA: TGTGCCAGCAGTGAGCGAGACAGGGGTCGACAGTTCTTC. Translated: CASSERDRGRQFF.

The sample holds many counts of this clonotype. This chain links TRBV28 with TRBJ1-1; 7 bases are shared with TRBD1. Germline V gene lookup returns CDR1 MDHEN and CDR2 SYDVKM. V lost 5 bases and J lost 1; bases outside the gene matches: 4. CDR3 length equals 14 residues. CDR3 sequence: CASSRDRPNTEAFF. The CDR3 DNA reads TGTGCCAGCAGTCGGGACAGACCGAACACTGAAGCTTTCTTT.

This clonotype was seen a few times. V usage is TRBV29-1 and J usage is TRBJ1-1, with D tentatively TRBD1 (5 bases). Germline V CDR1 and CDR2: SQVTM, ANQGSEA. Trimming cost V 4 bases and J 1 base, with 10 bases left between them. CDR3 length: 13 residues. The CDR3 protein is CSVVGGGNTEAFF. For the CDR3, the DNA is TGCAGCGTTGTGGGGGGAGGGAACACTGAAGCTTTCTTT.

This clonotype was seen many times. The chain recombines TRBV5-1 with TRBJ2-3; D perhaps matches TRBD2 (5 bases). The CDR3 covers 16 residues. V was pared by 1 base and J by 5 bases, with 17 bases between. From germline, CDR1 is SGHRS and CDR2 YFSETQ. The CDR3 spells CASSLPGQRKQDTQYF. DNA for the CDR3: TGCGCCAGCAGCTTGCCAGGCCAGCGGAAACAAGATACGCAGTATTTT. Filled out from reference TRBV5-1 and TRBJ2-3, the complete variable domain reads KAGVTQTPRYLIKTRGQQVTLSCSPISGHRSVSWYQQTPGQGLQFLFEYFSETQRNKGNFPGRFSGRQFSNSRSEMNVSTLELGDSALYLCASSLPGQRKQDTQYFGPGTRLTVL.

The table lists this clonotype with many counts. The V gene is TRBV28, the J gene TRBJ2-7; 8 nucleotides agree with TRBD2. Germline CDR1 reads MDHEN; CDR2 reads SYDVKM. V shed 7 bases, J shed 5 bases, and the junction held 10 bases outside the gene matches. This CDR3 is 14 amino acids long. CDR3 region: CASISSGRGNEQYF. The CDR3 bases are TGTGCCAGCATTTCGTCCGGGAGGGGGAACGAGCAGTACTTC. Combining the CDR3 with reference TRBV28 and TRBJ2-7 gives the whole variable domain DVKVTQSSRYLVKRTGEKVFLECVQDMDHENMFWYRQDPGLGLRLIYFSYDVKMKEKGDIPEGYSVSREKKERFSLILESASTNQTSMYLCASISSGRGNEQYFGPGTRLTVT.

The rearrangement joins TRBV7-9 to TRBJ1-4; D perhaps matches TRBD1 (5 bases). Per germline, CDR1 SEHNR and CDR2 FQNEAQ (reference sequence). The CDR3 loop spans 15 amino acids. Between the trimmed V and J ends, which lost 5 bases and 5 bases, there was a span of 15 bases. DNA of the CDR3: TGTGCCAGCAGCGCCCCGACAGATTCGAATGAAAAACTGTTTTTT. This codes for CASSAPTDSNEKLFF.

This clonotype was counted between two and nine times. One end of the junction does not line up with germline, which may come from a read error. The V call is TRBV18, the J call TRBJ1-1; 7 bases line up with TRBD1. Looked up from germline, CDR1 is KGHSH and CDR2 is LQKENI. This CDR3 is 16 amino acids long. This CDR3 reads CASSPQGGQMNAEAFF. The CDR3 region has the DNA TGTGCCAGCTCACCACAGGGGGGACAGATGAACGCTGAAGCTTTCTTT.

This clonotype was counted between two and nine times. This chain joins TRBV24-1 and TRBJ2-3; D unclear. This CDR3 spans 16 amino acids. Trimming took 2 bases from V and 2 from J, leaving 13 bases between them. Germline V gene data show CDR1 as KGHDR and CDR2 as SFDVKD. The CDR3 region has the DNA TGTGCCACCAGTGATTACTCGGGTAGAGTCACAGATACGCAGTATTTT. Its protein is CATSDYSGRVTDTQYF.

Many counts were recorded for this clonotype. The chain couples TRBV20-1 to TRBJ2-6, with no clear D. Germline CDR1 DFQATT, CDR2 SNEGSKA (reference sequence). This CDR3 has 17 amino acids. The V and J ends lost 1 base and 0 bases respectively, with 13 bases between them. CDR3: CSARVTRRGSGANVLTF. Here the CDR3 DNA reads TGCAGTGCTAGAGTGACGCGGAGAGGCTCTGGGGCCAACGTCCTGACTTTC.

This clonotype has ten or more counts. The chain employs TRBV28 and TRBJ2-2; D is ambiguous. The CDR3 runs to 14 residues. CDR1 is MDHEN and CDR2 is SYDVKM in the germline V gene. V dropped 7 bases and J dropped 0 bases, with 9 bases sitting between them. CDR3 in amino acids: CASKVRANTGELFF. In nucleotides, the CDR3 is TGTGCCAGCAAAGTCCGGGCGAACACCGGGGAGCTGTTTTTT.

V gene TRBV9 combines with J gene TRBJ1-3; D may be TRBD1 (6 bases). Germline V CDR1 and CDR2: SGDLS, YYNGEE. This CDR3 has 16 residues. Trimming stripped 3 bases from V and 4 bases from J, with 17 bases between. DNA of the CDR3: TGTGCCAGCAGCGACGGGATGAGGGGGTCCGGAAACACCATATATTTT. Amino acids: CASSDGMRGSGNTIYF.

This clonotype occurred many times. This chain uses TRBV6-2 or TRBV6-3 with TRBJ1-1; possibly TRBD1 for D (5 bases). The V gene lost 6 bases and the J gene lost 0 bases, with 17 bases spanning the gap. The CDR3 is 16 amino acids. Germline V gene sequence: CDR1 MNHEY, CDR2 SVGEGT. CDR3 sequence: CASRAHPGRMNTEAFF. DNA for the CDR3: TGTGCCAGCAGGGCCCATCCGGGACGGATGAACACTGAAGCTTTCTTT.

The chain uses TRBV27 and TRBJ1-4, with unresolved D. CDR1 is MNHEY, CDR2 SMNVEV, per germline (reference sequence). Trimming took 3 bases from V and 4 from J, leaving 12 bases between them. CDR3 length: 15 residues. CDR3 sequence reads: CASSFRAGDNEKLFF. The CDR3 DNA follows: TGTGCCAGCAGTTTTCGAGCAGGTGATAATGAAAAACTGTTTTTT.

The V call is TRBV28, the J call TRBJ2-1; 8 bases align to TRBD2. The CDR3 has 15 residues. V shed 6 bases, J shed 7 bases, and the junction held 11 bases outside the gene matches. Germline CDR1 reads MDHEN; CDR2 reads SYDVKM. Here the CDR3 DNA reads TGTGCCAGCAGCTTGATTGGCGGGAGGCGAAATGAGCAGTTCTTC. It yields the protein CASSLIGGRRNEQFF.

This clonotype showed up many times. The chain carries TRBV28 and TRBJ2-1; TRBD2 matches at 8 bases. Germline V gene lookup returns CDR1 MDHEN and CDR2 SYDVKM. The CDR3 length is 11 residues. V lost 10 bases and J lost 7; bases outside the gene matches: 3. The CDR3 sequence is CATTSANEQFF. DNA of the CDR3: TGTGCCACGACTAGCGCGAATGAGCAGTTCTTC. Complete variable domain (other parts from reference TRBV28 and TRBJ2-1): DVKVTQSSRYLVKRTGEKVFLECVQDMDHENMFWYRQDPGLGLRLIYFSYDVKMKEKGDIPEGYSVSREKKERFSLILESASTNQTSMYLCATTSANEQFFGPGTRLTVL.

This clonotype was detected once. The rearrangement links TRBV3-1 to TRBJ1-5; D gene unclear. The CDR3 consists of 13 residues. Germline-derived CDR1 and CDR2 are LGHDT and YNNKEL (reference sequence). Deletions cut 3 bases from V and 5 bases from J, with 8 bases between. The CDR3 DNA sequence: TGTGCCAGCAGCCAGCAAAGAGATCAGCCCCAGCATTTT. Its protein is CASSQQRDQPQHF.

This clonotype was detected ten times or more. The chain recombines TRBV7-3 with TRBJ2-1, with 9 bases fitting TRBD2. CDR1 and CDR2 (germline): SGHTA, FQGTGA. V was pared by 0 bases and J by 0 bases, with 0 bases of the junction left unmatched. The CDR3 covers 16 residues. Here the CDR3 reads CASSLTAGGSYNEQFF. DNA of the CDR3: TGTGCCAGCAGCTTAACAGCGGGGGGCTCCTACAATGAGCAGTTCTTC.

Only a few counts were recorded for this clonotype. The chain couples TRBV15 to TRBJ2-4, with 7 bases aligning to TRBD1. J was trimmed by 1 base and V by 2 bases; bases with no gene match: 8. The CDR3 extends over 17 amino acids. CDR1 and CDR2 (germline): LNHNV, YYDKDF (reference sequence). CDR3 residues: CATSRTIGGSAKNIQYF. CDR3 coding DNA: TGTGCCACCAGCAGAACAATAGGGGGCTCCGCCAAAAACATTCAGTACTTC. Full variable domain (rest looked up from reference TRBV15 and TRBJ2-4): DAMVIQNPRYQVTQFGKPVTLSCSQTLNHNVMYWYQQKSSQAPKLLFHYYDKDFNNEADTPDNFQSRRPNTSFCFLDIRSPGLGDTAMYLCATSRTIGGSAKNIQYFGAGTRLSVL.

J is TRBJ1-3 and V is TRBV20-1; TRBD1 matches at 9 bases. Germline CDR1 and CDR2: DFQATT and SNEGSKA (reference sequence). The length of the CDR3 is 15 residues. J was trimmed by 5 bases and V by 6 bases; bases with no gene match: 11. CDR3 in DNA: TGCAGTGCCAGATCAGGGGGGACAGGGAGAAACACCATATATTTT. Translation: CSARSGGTGRNTIYF.

The rearrangement joins TRBV12-3 or TRBV12-4 to TRBJ2-5, with 12 nucleotides matching TRBD1. The V and J ends lost 6 bases and 3 bases, in that order; junction bases with no gene match: 14. The CDR3 is 18 residues long. Written as DNA, the CDR3 is TGTGCCAGCAGCGTTAGTTTTGGGACAGGGGGCATAAAAGAGACCCAGTACTTC. Its protein product is CASSVSFGTGGIKETQYF.

This chain connects TRBV18 to TRBJ2-2; D unresolved. The germline V and J ends were trimmed by 0 bases and 5 bases, with 19 bases remaining between them. CDR3 length: 18 amino acids. The germline V gene encodes CDR1 KGHSH and CDR2 LQKENI. The CDR3 here is CASSPPEVGPPLTGELFF. DNA for the CDR3: TGTGCCAGCTCACCACCGGAAGTAGGACCGCCTTTGACCGGGGAGCTGTTTTTT.

The chain joins TRBV9 to TRBJ1-5; TRBD1 matches at 7 bases. The CDR3 has 15 residues. Germline V gene data show CDR1 as SGDLS and CDR2 as YYNGEE. The ends lost 3 bases at V and 1 base at J; junction bases unmatched: 4. The CDR3 protein is CASSAGGKSNQPQHF. CDR3 sequence (DNA): TGTGCCAGCAGCGCAGGGGGGAAAAGCAATCAGCCCCAGCATTTT.

A note on this clonotype: This may arise from a read error, as a much more abundant clone is one base away. Given the absence of the conserved phenylalanine or tryptophan at the CDR3 end, a read error is likely. The rearrangement joins TRBV20-1 to TRBJ2-6; 7 bases match TRBD1. The CDR3 is 18 residues long. V lost 5 bases to trimming and J lost 0 bases; unmatched junction nucleotides: 13. Germline assignment: CDR1 DFQATT and CDR2 SNEGSKA (reference sequence). CDR3 in amino acids: CSAWGPGQESSGANVLTL. The CDR3 nucleotides are TGCAGTGCTTGGGGGCCAGGACAGGAGAGCTCTGGGGCCAACGTCCTGACTCTC.